This is a list of T cell receptor beta chains from one sample in a study of blood T cell repertoires in COVID-19. Sequenced by immunoSEQ multiplex PCR; TCRdb stores in-frame clones only, minus some. The sample yields about 250,000 clones, just under 85% seen once. Sequencing was done on a sample of peripheral blood. The receptors derive from a woman aged 55-69 years with active or convalescent COVID-19. CDR3s include the opening cysteine and the closing phenylalanine or tryptophan. The D gene is left open where the match is weak. The size field is filled for only some rows; it gives once, few, many or a size class.

clone_size | j_call | cdr3_length | d_call | v_call | cdr3_aa | cdr3_nt
once | TRBJ2-2 | 16 | TRBD2 | TRBV7-9 | CASSPERGGNTGELFF | TGTGCCAGCAGCCCAGAGCGGGGGGGAAACACCGGGGAGCTGTTTTTT
few | TRBJ1-2 | 15 | . | TRBV27 | CASSSTAIANYGYTF | TGTGCCAGCAGCTCTACAGCAATTGCTAACTATGGCTACACCTTC
. | TRBJ2-1 | 16 | . | TRBV7-9 | CASSGRGEGRWNEQFF | TGTGCCAGCAGCGGAAGGGGGGAGGGCCGTTGGAATGAGCAGTTCTTC
. | TRBJ2-7 | 15 | TRBD1 | TRBV5-1 | CASSPLQGANYEQYF | TGCGCCAGCAGCCCGCTACAGGGGGCGAATTACGAGCAGTACTTC
. | TRBJ1-2 | 14 | TRBD1 | TRBV3-1/TRBV3-2 | CASSPTGTGEGYTF | TGTGCCAGCAGCCCAACCGGGACAGGGGAAGGCTACACCTTC
. | TRBJ1-1 | 17 | TRBD1 | TRBV10-3 | CAISEARRDSLNTEAFF | TGTGCCATCAGTGAAGCTCGAAGGGACAGTTTGAACACTGAAGCTTTCTTT
. | TRBJ1-5 | 17 | . | TRBV21-1 | CASPTDDRENSNQPQHF | TGTGCCAGCCCAACAGACGACAGGGAGAATAGCAATCAGCCCCAGCATTTT
. | TRBJ2-5 | 15 | . | TRBV11-1 | CASSLYSGRQETQYF | TGTGCCAGCAGCTTATACTCGGGAAGACAAGAGACCCAGTACTTC
. | TRBJ2-6 | 18 | . | TRBV7-8 | CASSLDAGLSSGANVLTF | TGTGCCAGCAGCTTAGACGCGGGGCTAAGCTCTGGGGCCAACGTCCTGACTTTC
. | TRBJ2-1 | 16 | TRBD1 | TRBV5-1 | CASTVGDSASYNEQFF | TGCGCCAGCACTGTGGGGGACAGTGCTTCCTACAATGAGCAGTTCTTC
. | TRBJ1-1 | 15 | . | TRBV11-3 | CASSLAQTENTEAFF | TGTGCCAGCAGCTTAGCTCAGACAGAAAACACTGAAGCTTTCTTT
once | TRBJ1-6 | 15 | . | TRBV28 | CASPPRGDYNSPLHF | TGTGCCAGCCCCCCCCGGGGGGACTATAATTCACCCCTCCACTTT
. | TRBJ1-5 | 14 | TRBD1 | TRBV19 | CASSGTGVGQPQHF | TGTGCCAGTAGTGGGACAGGGGTTGGTCAGCCCCAGCATTTT
. | TRBJ2-5 | 15 | TRBD1 | TRBV10-3 | CAISEDRGPQETQYF | TGTGCCATCAGTGAGGACAGGGGGCCCCAAGAGACCCAGTACTTC
. | TRBJ2-7 | 15 | TRBD1 | TRBV7-2 | CASSLPTTGSNEQYF | TGTGCCAGCAGCTTGCCTACGACAGGGTCCAACGAGCAGTACTTC
. | TRBJ2-3 | 15 | . | TRBV24-1 | CATSDLWGGTDTQYF | TGTGCCACCAGTGATTTGTGGGGGGGCACAGATACGCAGTATTTT
. | TRBJ2-7 | 17 | TRBD1 | TRBV15 | CATSRDRTGQGAYEQYF | TGTGCCACCAGCAGAGATCGGACAGGACAGGGCGCTTACGAGCAGTACTTC
. | TRBJ1-1 | 15 | TRBD1 | TRBV5-6 | CASSLRQGLNTEAFF | TGTGCCAGCAGCTTGAGACAGGGGTTGAACACTGAAGCTTTCTTT
. | TRBJ2-3 | 14 | TRBD1 | TRBV28 | CASSTYRDSHTQYF | TGTGCCAGCAGTACGTACCGGGACAGCCATACGCAGTATTTT
. | TRBJ2-2 | 15 | . | TRBV27 | CASRAAGLNTGELFF | TGTGCCAGCAGGGCGGCTGGACTAAACACCGGGGAGCTGTTTTTT
once | TRBJ2-5 | 15 | TRBD1 | TRBV5-1 | CASSGTGTGRETQYF | TGCGCCAGCAGCGGCACCGGGACAGGACGGGAGACCCAGTACTTC
. | TRBJ2-5 | 15 | TRBD1 | TRBV6-5 | CASSSLGQGEGAQYF | TGTGCCAGCAGTTCCTTGGGACAGGGTGAGGGGGCCCAGTACTTC
. | TRBJ2-1 | 16 | TRBD2 | TRBV10-2 | CASSESLAGGANEQFF | TGCGCCAGCAGTGAGTCACTAGCGGGGGGAGCCAATGAGCAGTTCTTC
few | TRBJ2-3 | 12 | TRBD1 | TRBV6-5 | CASILTGLPQYF | TGTGCCAGCATCTTGACAGGGCTACCGCAGTATTTT
. | TRBJ1-3 | 13 | . | TRBV12-5 | CASGTGTGNTIYF | TGTGCTAGTGGTACCGGGACTGGAAACACCATATATTTT
. | TRBJ2-2 | 16 | TRBD1 | TRBV5-5 | CASSDPGQGETGELFF | TGTGCCAGCAGCGACCCGGGACAGGGGGAAACCGGGGAGCTGTTTTTT
. | TRBJ1-4 | 16 | TRBD1 | TRBV19 | CASSRYTGTVDEKLFF | TGTGCCAGTAGTCGCTATACCGGGACAGTTGATGAAAAACTGTTTTTT
. | TRBJ2-7 | 16 | TRBD2 | TRBV5-6 | CASSMGLADSSYEQYF | TGTGCCAGCAGCATGGGACTAGCGGACAGCTCCTACGAGCAGTACTTC
. | TRBJ2-1 | 15 | TRBD1 | TRBV2 | CASSFLQGRNNEQFF | TGTGCCAGCAGCTTTTTACAGGGGAGAAACAATGAGCAGTTCTTC
. | TRBJ2-2 | 18 | TRBD2 | TRBV5-1 | CASSFQRLAGGPPGELFF | TGCGCCAGCAGCTTTCAAAGACTAGCGGGGGGACCCCCCGGCGAGCTGTTTTTT
. | TRBJ2-1 | 16 | TRBD2 | TRBV9 | CASSVAGTSGRYEQFF | TGTGCCAGCAGCGTAGCGGGGACTAGCGGCAGGTATGAGCAGTTCTTC
. | TRBJ2-5 | 17 | TRBD2 | TRBV7-2 | CASSLGTSGRRSETQYF | TGTGCCAGCAGCCTGGGGACTAGCGGGAGAAGATCGGAGACCCAGTACTTC
. | TRBJ1-1 | 14 | . | TRBV19 | CASAERQVNTEAFF | TGTGCCAGTGCGGAAAGACAGGTGAACACTGAAGCTTTCTTT
. | TRBJ2-2 | 13 | . | TRBV3-1/TRBV3-2 | CASSRGNTGELFF | TGTGCCAGCAGCAGAGGGAACACCGGGGAGCTGTTTTTT
. | TRBJ1-3 | 17 | . | TRBV19 | CASSIGRQVSSGNTIYF | TGTGCCAGTAGTATAGGACGACAGGTTAGCTCTGGAAACACCATATATTTT
. | TRBJ2-2 | 17 | TRBD1 | TRBV5-4 | CASSFPGQGAHTGELFF | TGTGCCAGCAGCTTTCCGGGACAGGGGGCGCACACCGGGGAGCTGTTTTTT
. | TRBJ2-3 | 13 | . | TRBV24-1 | CATSDMGLSTQYF | TGTGCCACCAGTGATATGGGACTCAGCACGCAGTATTTT
. | TRBJ1-6 | 15 | TRBD1 | TRBV19 | CASSRFTTGGSPLHF | TGTGCCAGTAGTAGATTTACGACAGGGGGATCACCCCTCCACTTT
. | TRBJ1-5 | 18 | TRBD1 | TRBV2 | CASSEAAGTGRDNQPQHF | TGTGCCAGCAGTGAAGCCGCGGGGACAGGGAGGGACAATCAGCCCCAGCATTTT
. | TRBJ2-2 | 13 | TRBD1 | TRBV10-2 | CASSGGGAGELFF | TGCGCCAGCAGTGGAGGGGGCGCCGGGGAGCTGTTTTTT
. | TRBJ2-1 | 14 | TRBD1 | TRBV5-1 | CASSLGTGVGEQFF | TGCGCCAGCAGCTTGGGGACAGGGGTGGGTGAGCAGTTCTTC
. | TRBJ2-1 | 17 | . | TRBV7-4 | CASSWDCSLASLNEQFF | TGTGCCAGCAGCTGGGATTGTTCTCTAGCGTCCCTCAATGAGCAGTTCTTC
. | TRBJ2-3 | 15 | TRBD1 | TRBV7-8 | CASSPGTAVTDTQYF | TGTGCCAGCAGCCCAGGGACAGCGGTCACAGATACGCAGTATTTT
. | TRBJ1-4 | 16 | . | TRBV4-1 | CASSQEPRGGGEKLFF | TGCGCCAGCAGCCAAGAACCCAGGGGAGGGGGTGAAAAACTGTTTTTT
. | TRBJ1-4 | 16 | . | TRBV7-9 | CASTLLTDATNEKLFF | TGTGCCAGCACCCTACTGACAGATGCAACTAATGAAAAACTGTTTTTT
. | TRBJ2-1 | 12 | TRBD2 | TRBV11-3 | CATTAGGGEQFF | TGTGCCACCACAGCGGGAGGGGGCGAGCAGTTCTTC